Sequencing of this TCR beta chain was carried out in a study of CD8 T cells in ankylosing spondylitis. Findings of the study overall: In ankylosing spondylitis patients, matched synovial fluid reportedly showed significant enrichment of disease-linked clones. The disease-linked clones had a CD8+ phenotype and low blood frequencies. Apparently characteristic of ankylosing spondylitis blood was a TCR beta motif (roughly eight highly homologous variants).

This clonotype was detected once. Its target is not known. The CDR3 sequence is 13 residues long. CDR1 and CDR2 (germline): DFQATT, SNEGSKA (reference sequence). V lost 5 bases and J 6 bases, leaving 14 bases between the germline ends. Construction of TCR beta libraries was performed using quantitative 5'-RACE with molecular barcodes. TCRdb reprocessed the 5' RACE reads with MiXCR, giving one entry per CDR3 protein. The table has about 320,000 distinct CDR3 sequences, around a tenth seen once. The source material was blood, either unsorted or a sorted T cell fraction (not recorded which). The chain is built from TRBV20-1 and TRBJ2-1, with D possibly TRBD1 on 6 matching bases. The sequence derives from a female donor with ankylosing spondylitis or in good health (not recorded which). The CDR3 DNA is TGCAGTGCTTTCTACACAGGGATCAATGAGCAGTTCTTC. Its protein product is CSAFYTGINEQFF.